This is a list of T cell receptor beta chains from one sample in a study of blood T cell repertoires in COVID-19. The data were produced by immunoSEQ multiplex PCR, yet TCRdb's version contains in-frame clones alone and is incomplete. The sample lists approximately 50,000 clones, approximately 91% occurring once. The sample consisted of peripheral blood. The receptors were sampled from a middle-aged man with active COVID-19. The CDR3 runs from the conserved cysteine through the conserved F or W. The D gene is left open where the match is weak. Rows give clone size only sometimes, using once, few, many, or a class for an expanded clone.

len,abundance,j_gene,v_gene,d_gene,CDR3aa,CDR3nt
13,NA,TRBJ2-1,TRBV12-3/TRBV12-4,TRBD2,CASSLEAGYQQFF,TGTGCCAGCAGTTTAGAAGCGGGGTATCAGCAGTTCTTC
15,NA,TRBJ2-1,TRBV7-2,TRBD2,CASSLATSGYNEQFF,TGTGCCAGCAGCTTAGCGACTAGCGGGTACAATGAGCAGTTCTTC
15,NA,TRBJ1-2,TRBV3-1/TRBV3-2,NA,CASSQDSQGRYGYTF,TGTGCCAGCAGCCAAGATTCACAGGGTAGATATGGCTACACCTTC
15,NA,TRBJ1-5,TRBV4-2,TRBD1,CASSRTGTGDQPQHF,TGTGCCAGCAGCCGTACAGGGACAGGGGATCAGCCCCAGCATTTT
16,NA,TRBJ1-1,TRBV30,NA,CAWSTNRVSFGTEAFF,TGTGCCTGGAGTACAAACAGGGTATCATTCGGCACTGAAGCTTTCTTT
15,NA,TRBJ1-4,TRBV4-1,NA,CASSQAGVTNEKLFF,TGCGCCAGCAGCCAAGCAGGGGTGACGAATGAAAAACTGTTTTTT
13,NA,TRBJ2-1,TRBV5-1,NA,CASSSPSSDEQFF,TGCGCCAGCAGCTCCCCCTCGTCGGATGAGCAGTTCTTC
15,NA,TRBJ1-2,TRBV6-5,NA,CASSYSGHPNYGYTF,TGTGCCAGCAGTTACTCGGGCCACCCAAACTATGGCTACACCTTC
13,NA,TRBJ1-6,TRBV30,NA,CAWNRDINSPLHF,TGTGCCTGGAACCGGGACATAAATTCACCCCTCCACTTT
18,NA,TRBJ2-6,TRBV3-1/TRBV3-2,TRBD2,CASSQTGTSGVGANVLTF,TGTGCCAGCAGCCAAACCGGGACTAGCGGGGTTGGGGCCAACGTCCTGACTTTC
14,NA,TRBJ1-4,TRBV5-5,NA,CASSLRRPREKLFF,TGTGCCAGCAGCTTAAGGCGACCCAGGGAAAAACTGTTTTTT
15,NA,TRBJ2-1,TRBV20-1,TRBD2,CSASSNGLAYNEQFF,TGCAGTGCTAGTTCTAACGGACTAGCCTACAATGAGCAGTTCTTC
18,NA,TRBJ2-2,TRBV11-2,TRBD1,CASSQRTGGRGVSGELFF,TGTGCCAGCAGCCAAAGGACAGGGGGGCGTGGTGTGTCCGGGGAGCTGTTTTTT
13,NA,TRBJ1-1,TRBV12-3/TRBV12-4,NA,CASISQANTEAFF,TGTGCCAGCATCTCGCAGGCGAACACTGAAGCTTTCTTT
14,NA,TRBJ1-1,TRBV18,NA,CASSRLQVDTEAFF,TGTGCCAGCTCACGGCTACAGGTGGACACTGAAGCTTTCTTT
14,once,TRBJ2-3,TRBV11-3,NA,CASSAMGLTDTQYF,TGTGCCAGCAGCGCTATGGGCCTCACAGATACGCAGTATTTT
14,NA,TRBJ2-7,TRBV6-5,TRBD1,CASSYNGQGTEQYF,TGTGCCAGCAGTTACAACGGACAGGGGACCGAGCAGTACTTC
14,NA,TRBJ1-5,TRBV7-9,TRBD1,CASSVDRGNQPQHF,TGTGCCAGCAGCGTGGACAGGGGGAATCAGCCCCAGCATTTT
13,NA,TRBJ2-7,TRBV28,TRBD2,CASGLAGVYEQYF,TGTGCCAGTGGACTAGCGGGAGTCTACGAGCAGTACTTC
14,NA,TRBJ2-7,TRBV12-5,NA,CASGLATTGLEQYF,TGTGCTAGTGGTTTGGCCACAACAGGGCTCGAGCAGTACTTC
16,NA,TRBJ2-2,TRBV6-5,TRBD2,CASSYSGAGVGGELFF,TGTGCCAGCAGTTACTCAGGGGCGGGAGTAGGTGGGGAGCTGTTTTTT
16,NA,TRBJ2-5,TRBV5-1,TRBD1,CASSTGTGGGWKTQYF,TGCGCCAGCAGCACCGGGACAGGGGGCGGTTGGAAGACCCAGTACTTC
15,NA,TRBJ1-2,TRBV9,NA,CASSAYLGGNYGYTF,TGTGCCAGCAGCGCCTACCTAGGGGGTAACTATGGCTACACCTTC
14,NA,TRBJ2-7,TRBV7-2,NA,CASSSWTAADEQYF,TGTGCCAGCAGCTCTTGGACAGCTGCAGACGAGCAGTACTTC
14,NA,TRBJ2-7,TRBV11-3,TRBD2,CASSLTSGSHEQYF,TGTGCCAGCAGCCTCACTAGCGGGAGCCACGAGCAGTACTTC
13,NA,TRBJ2-7,TRBV7-2,TRBD2,CASSLVAGDEQYF,TGTGCCAGCAGCTTAGTGGCGGGGGACGAGCAGTACTTC
16,NA,TRBJ2-6,TRBV28,NA,CASSLFPGSGANVLTF,TGTGCCAGCAGTTTATTCCCCGGCTCTGGGGCCAACGTCCTGACTTTC
15,NA,TRBJ1-1,TRBV19,NA,CASAGQGGMNTEAFF,TGTGCCAGTGCCGGGCAAGGGGGAATGAACACTGAAGCTTTCTTT
16,NA,TRBJ2-2,TRBV28,NA,CASRKGQLGNTGELFF,TGTGCCAGCAGGAAAGGACAGCTCGGAAACACCGGGGAGCTGTTTTTT
16,NA,TRBJ2-7,TRBV5-1,TRBD2,CASSPGGGGTTYEQYF,TGCGCCAGCAGCCCCGGCGGGGGGGGAACGACCTACGAGCAGTACTTC
16,NA,TRBJ2-5,TRBV5-5,TRBD1,CASSLSLTGGKGTQYF,TGTGCCAGCAGCTTGAGCTTGACAGGGGGCAAGGGGACCCAGTACTTC
15,NA,TRBJ2-1,TRBV11-2,TRBD1,CASSSGQGDYNEQFF,TGTGCCAGCAGCTCGGGACAGGGGGACTACAATGAGCAGTTCTTC
14,NA,TRBJ1-1,TRBV27,NA,CASSLGGGNTEAFF,TGTGCCAGCAGTTTAGGCGGGGGCAACACTGAAGCTTTCTTT
13,once,TRBJ2-1,TRBV5-6,NA,CASSGRRGGEQFF,TGTGCCAGCAGCGGAAGGAGAGGAGGTGAGCAGTTCTTC
11,once,TRBJ2-7,TRBV6-2/TRBV6-3,NA,CASSYQDEQYF,TGTGCCAGCAGTTATCAGGACGAGCAGTACTTC
15,NA,TRBJ2-7,TRBV10-3,TRBD1,CAISPGQGAGYEQYF,TGTGCCATCAGTCCGGGACAGGGGGCCGGCTACGAGCAGTACTTC
15,once,TRBJ2-5,TRBV5-6,TRBD2,CASSFQAGGRETQYF,TGTGCCAGCAGCTTCCAAGCGGGGGGCCGGGAGACCCAGTACTTC
13,few,TRBJ1-5,TRBV18,NA,CASSPSGNQPQHF,TGTGCCAGCTCACCATCCGGCAATCAGCCCCAGCATTTT
15,NA,TRBJ2-7,TRBV19,TRBD2,CATKEAGAVVYEQYF,TGTGCCACCAAAGAAGCGGGAGCTGTTGTTTACGAGCAGTACTTC
14,NA,TRBJ1-2,TRBV19,TRBD1,CASTPGQDIYGYTF,TGTGCCAGTACCCCGGGACAGGACATCTATGGCTACACCTTC
19,NA,TRBJ2-1,TRBV28,TRBD1,CASSNRDRGTYFSYNEQFF,TGTGCCAGCAGTAACCGGGACAGGGGGACTTATTTCTCCTACAATGAGCAGTTCTTC
13,NA,TRBJ2-7,TRBV12-3/TRBV12-4,TRBD2,CASSLKSAGGQYF,TGTGCCAGCAGTTTAAAGTCAGCGGGGGGGCAGTACTTC
16,few,TRBJ1-1,TRBV6-1,NA,CASSEALEPTNTEAFF,TGTGCCAGCAGTGAAGCGCTAGAGCCTACGAACACTGAAGCTTTCTTT
12,NA,TRBJ1-1,TRBV29-1,NA,CSVEDPGTEAFF,TGCAGCGTTGAAGATCCCGGCACTGAAGCTTTCTTT
14,few,TRBJ2-7,TRBV30,TRBD2,CAWSDGLAVYEQYF,TGTGCCTGGAGTGATGGTCTAGCGGTATACGAGCAGTACTTC
17,NA,TRBJ2-3,TRBV4-2,TRBD2,CASSQERQRGGVGTQYF,TGTGCCAGCAGCCAAGAGCGTCAGCGGGGGGGCGTAGGTACGCAGTATTTT
16,once,TRBJ2-1,TRBV18,NA,CASSPGGQRVYNEQFF,TGTGCCAGCTCACCGGGGGGACAGAGGGTCTACAATGAGCAGTTCTTC
14,NA,TRBJ1-5,TRBV28,NA,CASRSRDTYQPQHF,TGTGCCAGCAGGAGCCGGGACACATATCAGCCCCAGCATTTT
16,NA,TRBJ2-2,TRBV11-3,TRBD1,CASSYLQGVNTGELFF,TGTGCCAGCAGCTACCTCCAGGGGGTGAACACCGGGGAGCTGTTTTTT
14,NA,TRBJ2-7,TRBV4-1,TRBD2,CASSQERGPYEQYF,TGCGCCAGCAGCCAGGAGCGGGGGCCCTACGAGCAGTACTTC
16,once,TRBJ2-6,TRBV5-1,TRBD1,CASSPGTGSGANVLTF,TGCGCCAGCAGCCCAGGGACAGGCTCTGGGGCCAACGTCCTGACTTTC
16,NA,TRBJ2-7,TRBV1,NA,CTSSQDQEECNNEQYF,TGCACCAGCAGCCAAGATCAGGAGGAGTGTAATAACGAGCAGTACTTC
19,once,TRBJ2-7,TRBV21-1,NA,CASSALRPPGQGPGGEQYF,TGTGCCAGCAGCGCCTTACGGCCTCCGGGACAGGGACCCGGGGGGGAGCAGTACTTC
13,NA,TRBJ2-7,TRBV2,TRBD1,CASSNRGEGEQYF,TGTGCCAGCAGTAACAGGGGAGAGGGCGAGCAGTACTTC
15,NA,TRBJ1-4,TRBV28,TRBD1,CASGTGITTNEKLFF,TGTGCCAGCGGGACAGGGATTACAACTAATGAAAAACTGTTTTTT
13,NA,TRBJ2-7,TRBV10-1,NA,CASTAQGYDEQYF,TGCGCCAGCACCGCGCAGGGGTACGACGAGCAGTACTTC
19,NA,TRBJ1-1,TRBV20-1,TRBD1,CSASPLAGTGGAGDTEAFF,TGCAGTGCTAGTCCTTTGGCCGGGACAGGGGGAGCGGGAGACACTGAAGCTTTCTTT
15,NA,TRBJ1-1,TRBV7-9,TRBD1,CAIRSPTGDGTEAFF,TGTGCCATCCGCTCACCGACAGGGGATGGGACTGAAGCTTTCTTT
14,NA,TRBJ1-1,TRBV18,NA,CASSSDSMNTEAFF,TGTGCCAGCTCATCGGACAGCATGAACACTGAAGCTTTCTTT